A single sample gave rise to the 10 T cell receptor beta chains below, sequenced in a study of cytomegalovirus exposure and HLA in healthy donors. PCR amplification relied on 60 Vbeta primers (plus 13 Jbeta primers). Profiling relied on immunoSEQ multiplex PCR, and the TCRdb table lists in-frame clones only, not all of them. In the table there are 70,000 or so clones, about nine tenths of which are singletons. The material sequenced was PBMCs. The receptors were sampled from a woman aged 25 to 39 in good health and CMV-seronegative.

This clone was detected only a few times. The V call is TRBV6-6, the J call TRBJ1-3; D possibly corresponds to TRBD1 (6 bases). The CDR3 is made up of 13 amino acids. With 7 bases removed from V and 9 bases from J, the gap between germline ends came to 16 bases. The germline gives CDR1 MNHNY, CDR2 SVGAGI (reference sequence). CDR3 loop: CASISGGGGTIYF. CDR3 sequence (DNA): TGTGCCAGCATCTCGGGGGGAGGGGGCACCATATATTTT.

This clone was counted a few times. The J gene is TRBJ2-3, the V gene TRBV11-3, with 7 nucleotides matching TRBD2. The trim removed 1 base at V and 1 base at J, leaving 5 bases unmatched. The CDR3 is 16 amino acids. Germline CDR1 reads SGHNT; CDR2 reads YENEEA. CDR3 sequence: CASSLVAGARTDTQYF. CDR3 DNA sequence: TGTGCCAGCAGCTTAGTGGCGGGAGCCCGCACAGATACGCAGTATTTT.

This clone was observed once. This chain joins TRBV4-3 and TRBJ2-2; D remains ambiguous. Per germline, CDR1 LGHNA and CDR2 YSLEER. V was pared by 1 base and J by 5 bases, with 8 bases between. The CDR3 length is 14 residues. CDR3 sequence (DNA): TGCGCCAGCAGCCAAGTTTGGGCTACCGGGGAGCTGTTTTTT. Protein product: CASSQVWATGELFF.

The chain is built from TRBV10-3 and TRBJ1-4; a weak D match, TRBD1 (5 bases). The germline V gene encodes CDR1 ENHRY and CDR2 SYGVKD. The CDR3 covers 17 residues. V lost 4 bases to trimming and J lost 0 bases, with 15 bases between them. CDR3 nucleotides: TGTGCCATCAGTGGGGGCAGTCCTTCTGCAACTAATGAAAAACTGTTTTTT. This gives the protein CAISGGSPSATNEKLFF.

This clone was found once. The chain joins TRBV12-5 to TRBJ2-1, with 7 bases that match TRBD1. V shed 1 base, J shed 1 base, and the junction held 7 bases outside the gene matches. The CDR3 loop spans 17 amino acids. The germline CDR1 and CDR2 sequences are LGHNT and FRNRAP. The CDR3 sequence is CASGLAIDRASYNEQFF. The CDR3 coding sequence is TGTGCTAGTGGTTTGGCAATTGACAGGGCATCCTACAATGAGCAGTTCTTC.

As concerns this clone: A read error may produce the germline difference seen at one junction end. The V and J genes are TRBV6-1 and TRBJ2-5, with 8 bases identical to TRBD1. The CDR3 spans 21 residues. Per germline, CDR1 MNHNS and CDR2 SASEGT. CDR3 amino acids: CASSEMVIPGTGHGGEEAQYF. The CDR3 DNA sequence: TGTGCCAGCAGTGAAATGGTAATACCCGGGACAGGACATGGTGGAGAAGAGGCCCAGTACTTC.

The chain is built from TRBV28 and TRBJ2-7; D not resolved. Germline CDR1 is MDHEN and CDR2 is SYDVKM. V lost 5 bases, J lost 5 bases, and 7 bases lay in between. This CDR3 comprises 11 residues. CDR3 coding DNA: TGTGCCAGCAGTAATAGCCACGAGCAGTACTTC. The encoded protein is CASSNSHEQYF.

The CDR3 nucleotides are TGTGCCAGCAGCAAAGGAGGGGGCCTCCCCACGAACACTGAAGCTTTCTTT. Its translation: CASSKGGGLPTNTEAFF. This rearrangement joins TRBV21-1 to TRBJ1-1; TRBD1 was called by the table and not checked on the DNA. TRBV21-1 is a pseudogene segment. This CDR3 has 17 residues.

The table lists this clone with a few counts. The CDR3 sequence is CASSDYAGRNEQFF. The CDR3 DNA reads as TGTGCCAGTAGCGACTATGCAGGTCGCAATGAGCAGTTCTTC. The rearrangement joins TRBV19 to TRBJ2-1, with D perhaps matching TRBD2 (5 bases). The CDR3 is 14 amino acids. The ends were cut back, 6 bases at V and 6 bases at J, with 15 bases in the middle. Germline V gives CDR1 LNHDA, CDR2 SQIVND (reference sequence).

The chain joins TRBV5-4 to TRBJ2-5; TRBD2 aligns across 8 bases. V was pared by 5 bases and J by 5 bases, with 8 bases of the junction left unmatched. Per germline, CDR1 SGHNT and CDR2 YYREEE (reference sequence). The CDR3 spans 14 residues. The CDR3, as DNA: TGTGCCAGCAGTTTCAGCGGGAGTCGCGAGACCCAGTACTTC. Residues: CASSFSGSRETQYF.